Listed below are T cell receptor beta chains from one sample, sequenced in a study of T cell responses to AZD1222 COVID-19 vaccine. Generated by immunoSEQ multiplex PCR, the TCRdb table keeps only in-frame clones and is missing some. This table has roughly 130,000 clones, 80% to 95% appearing once. Here the sequenced sample was peripheral blood, taken 28 days after the second AZD1222 dose. These receptors were taken from an adult who received the AZD1222 COVID-19 vaccine. The CDR3 runs from the conserved cysteine through the conserved F or W. The D gene is left open where the match is weak. A row's size may be missing; if present it is once, few, many or a size class.

v_call: TRBV7-9; clone_size: .; d_call: .; j_call: TRBJ2-6; cdr3_aa: CASSPSASGANVLTF; cdr3_nt: TGTGCCAGCTCCCCTTCAGCCTCTGGGGCCAACGTCCTGACTTTC
v_call: TRBV6-5; clone_size: .; d_call: .; j_call: TRBJ1-3; cdr3_aa: CASSPNSSGNTIYF; cdr3_nt: TGTGCCAGCAGCCCGAACAGCTCTGGAAACACCATATATTTT
v_call: TRBV6-5; clone_size: .; d_call: TRBD1; j_call: TRBJ2-2; cdr3_aa: CASSYWTGRTGELFF; cdr3_nt: TGTGCCAGCAGTTACTGGACAGGGAGGACCGGGGAGCTGTTTTTT
v_call: TRBV11-3; clone_size: .; d_call: TRBD2; j_call: TRBJ2-7; cdr3_aa: CASSLGGRGFEQYF; cdr3_nt: TGTGCCAGCAGCTTGGGCGGGAGAGGTTTCGAGCAGTACTTC
v_call: TRBV3-1/TRBV3-2; clone_size: .; d_call: .; j_call: TRBJ1-6; cdr3_aa: CASSQDFFTGQNSPLHF; cdr3_nt: TGTGCCAGCAGCCAAGATTTCTTCACAGGGCAGAATTCACCCCTCCACTTT
v_call: TRBV7-9; clone_size: .; d_call: .; j_call: TRBJ2-7; cdr3_aa: CASSLDSAGRGKYF; cdr3_nt: TGTGCCAGCAGCTTAGATAGTGCGGGCCGCGGCAAGTACTTC
v_call: TRBV4-3; clone_size: .; d_call: .; j_call: TRBJ1-3; cdr3_aa: CASSWSSGNTIYF; cdr3_nt: TGCGCCAGCAGCTGGTCTTCTGGAAACACCATATATTTT
v_call: TRBV3-1/TRBV3-2; clone_size: .; d_call: .; j_call: TRBJ1-3; cdr3_aa: CASAPAGVTGNTIYF; cdr3_nt: TGTGCCAGCGCCCCCGCCGGGGTTACTGGAAACACCATATATTTT
v_call: TRBV2; clone_size: .; d_call: .; j_call: TRBJ1-4; cdr3_aa: CASRREQGGEKLFF; cdr3_nt: TGTGCCAGCAGGCGGGAACAGGGCGGTGAAAAACTGTTTTTT
v_call: TRBV11-3; clone_size: .; d_call: TRBD1; j_call: TRBJ1-1; cdr3_aa: CASSPGTGTEAFF; cdr3_nt: TGTGCCAGCAGCCCTGGGACAGGCACTGAAGCTTTCTTT
v_call: TRBV15; clone_size: .; d_call: .; j_call: TRBJ2-7; cdr3_aa: CATSSLGGTKRLGKYEQYF; cdr3_nt: TGTGCCACCAGCAGTCTGGGGGGTACTAAGAGACTCGGGAAGTACGAGCAGTACTTC
v_call: TRBV7-8; clone_size: .; d_call: TRBD1; j_call: TRBJ2-5; cdr3_aa: CASSKRQGVGETQYF; cdr3_nt: TGTGCCAGCAGCAAAAGACAGGGAGTAGGAGAGACCCAGTACTTC
v_call: TRBV27; clone_size: .; d_call: .; j_call: TRBJ1-5; cdr3_aa: CASSLGGARSNQPQHF; cdr3_nt: TGTGCCAGCAGTTTAGGGGGGGCTAGGAGCAATCAGCCCCAGCATTTT
v_call: TRBV29-1; clone_size: .; d_call: .; j_call: TRBJ2-7; cdr3_aa: CSVEGRAYEQYF; cdr3_nt: TGCAGCGTTGAGGGCCGTGCCTACGAGCAGTACTTC
v_call: TRBV5-4; clone_size: .; d_call: TRBD2; j_call: TRBJ2-3; cdr3_aa: CASSKTSGGPTDTQYF; cdr3_nt: TGTGCCAGCAGCAAAACTAGCGGGGGACCCACAGATACGCAGTATTTT
v_call: TRBV12-3/TRBV12-4; clone_size: once; d_call: .; j_call: TRBJ2-4; cdr3_aa: CASSLTEGNIQYF; cdr3_nt: TGTGCCAGCAGTTTAACAGAGGGAAACATTCAGTACTTC
v_call: TRBV3-1/TRBV3-2; clone_size: once; d_call: .; j_call: TRBJ1-5; cdr3_aa: CASSHPPGPQHF; cdr3_nt: TGTGCCAGCAGCCACCCCCCGGGGCCCCAGCATTTT
v_call: TRBV4-1; clone_size: .; d_call: TRBD1; j_call: TRBJ1-2; cdr3_aa: CASSHLGQDTVGYTF; cdr3_nt: TGCGCCAGCAGCCACCTCGGACAGGACACGGTGGGCTACACCTTC
v_call: TRBV9; clone_size: .; d_call: .; j_call: TRBJ1-5; cdr3_aa: CASSVGTVNQPQHF; cdr3_nt: TGTGCCAGCAGCGTAGGAACAGTCAATCAGCCCCAGCATTTT
v_call: TRBV4-2; clone_size: once; d_call: TRBD2; j_call: TRBJ2-3; cdr3_aa: CASSQRASGTDTQYF; cdr3_nt: TGTGCCAGCAGCCAGCGAGCTAGCGGGACAGATACGCAGTATTTT
v_call: TRBV11-3; clone_size: .; d_call: TRBD2; j_call: TRBJ2-1; cdr3_aa: CASSLFQGGNEQFF; cdr3_nt: TGTGCCAGCAGCTTATTTCAGGGAGGGAATGAGCAGTTCTTC
v_call: TRBV10-2; clone_size: .; d_call: TRBD1; j_call: TRBJ2-7; cdr3_aa: CASSPGTGGSYEQYF; cdr3_nt: TGCGCCAGCAGTCCCGGGACAGGGGGCTCCTACGAGCAGTACTTC
v_call: TRBV25-1; clone_size: .; d_call: .; j_call: TRBJ1-1; cdr3_aa: CASSRRENTEAFF; cdr3_nt: TGTGCCAGCAGCAGACGGGAGAACACTGAAGCTTTCTTT
v_call: TRBV9; clone_size: .; d_call: .; j_call: TRBJ1-1; cdr3_aa: CASSVGPRYSLGTEAFF; cdr3_nt: TGTGCCAGCAGCGTAGGTCCCCGGTACAGTTTGGGCACTGAAGCTTTCTTT
v_call: TRBV5-1; clone_size: .; d_call: .; j_call: TRBJ1-1; cdr3_aa: CASSRGTASLVNTEAFF; cdr3_nt: TGCGCCAGCAGCAGAGGGACCGCCTCACTAGTGAACACTGAAGCTTTCTTT
v_call: TRBV5-1; clone_size: .; d_call: TRBD1; j_call: TRBJ2-3; cdr3_aa: CASSGDSLVTDTQYF; cdr3_nt: TGCGCCAGCAGCGGGGACAGTCTCGTCACAGATACGCAGTATTTT
v_call: TRBV5-8; clone_size: .; d_call: .; j_call: TRBJ1-5; cdr3_aa: CASSLALDSNQPQHF; cdr3_nt: TGTGCCAGCAGCTTGGCCTTGGACTCTAATCAGCCCCAGCATTTT
v_call: TRBV25-1; clone_size: .; d_call: .; j_call: TRBJ1-4; cdr3_aa: CASSPPTGLNEKLFF; cdr3_nt: TGTGCCAGCAGCCCTCCGACAGGACTAAATGAAAAACTGTTTTTT
v_call: TRBV28; clone_size: .; d_call: .; j_call: TRBJ2-3; cdr3_aa: CASSLVASGTDTQYF; cdr3_nt: TGTGCCAGCAGTTTGGTTGCTAGCGGCACAGATACGCAGTATTTT
v_call: TRBV19; clone_size: .; d_call: TRBD1; j_call: TRBJ1-2; cdr3_aa: CASSDAGTDGYTF; cdr3_nt: TGTGCCAGTAGTGACGCCGGGACAGATGGCTACACCTTC
v_call: TRBV23-1; clone_size: .; d_call: .; j_call: TRBJ1-3; cdr3_aa: CASSQGKRNTIYF; cdr3_nt: TGCGCCAGCAGTCAGGGCAAAAGAAACACCATATATTTT
v_call: TRBV21-1; clone_size: .; d_call: .; j_call: TRBJ2-3; cdr3_aa: CASSKKTRGRFAPSTDTQYF; cdr3_nt: TGTGCCAGCAGCAAAAAAACCCGGGGCAGGTTTGCCCCTAGCACAGATACGCAGTATTTT
v_call: TRBV6-5; clone_size: once; d_call: TRBD1; j_call: TRBJ1-1; cdr3_aa: CASSSRDSDYTEAFF; cdr3_nt: TGTGCCAGCAGTAGCAGGGACAGCGACTACACTGAAGCTTTCTTT
v_call: TRBV7-9; clone_size: .; d_call: .; j_call: TRBJ1-2; cdr3_aa: CASSLLRARSYGYTF; cdr3_nt: TGTGCCAGCAGCTTACTCAGGGCGAGATCCTATGGCTACACCTTC
v_call: TRBV3-1/TRBV3-2; clone_size: .; d_call: .; j_call: TRBJ2-7; cdr3_aa: CASSQDRRGGGYEQYF; cdr3_nt: TGTGCCAGCAGCCAAGATAGGAGGGGGGGCGGATACGAGCAGTACTTC
v_call: TRBV7-9; clone_size: .; d_call: TRBD1; j_call: TRBJ2-7; cdr3_aa: CASSFPDRDEQYF; cdr3_nt: TGTGCCAGCAGCTTCCCCGACAGGGACGAGCAGTACTTC
v_call: TRBV18; clone_size: .; d_call: .; j_call: TRBJ1-2; cdr3_aa: CASSTTEANYGYTF; cdr3_nt: TGTGCCAGCTCAACGACGGAAGCTAACTATGGCTACACCTTC
v_call: TRBV7-9; clone_size: .; d_call: TRBD2; j_call: TRBJ2-3; cdr3_aa: CASSLPEGLAITDTQYF; cdr3_nt: TGTGCCAGCAGCCTGCCTGAGGGACTAGCGATCACAGATACGCAGTATTTT
v_call: TRBV7-9; clone_size: .; d_call: TRBD2; j_call: TRBJ2-5; cdr3_aa: CASSLALAGGRETQYF; cdr3_nt: TGTGCCAGCAGCTTAGCACTAGCGGGAGGACGGGAGACCCAGTACTTC
v_call: TRBV2; clone_size: many; d_call: .; j_call: TRBJ1-5; cdr3_aa: CASSRVTQPQHF; cdr3_nt: TGTGCCAGCAGCAGGGTTACTCAGCCCCAGCATTTT
v_call: TRBV9; clone_size: .; d_call: .; j_call: TRBJ1-1; cdr3_aa: CASSVARTTTEAFF; cdr3_nt: TGTGCCAGCAGCGTAGCCAGGACGACCACTGAAGCTTTCTTT
v_call: TRBV5-1; clone_size: .; d_call: TRBD1; j_call: TRBJ1-1; cdr3_aa: CASSLQGARTEAFF; cdr3_nt: TGCGCCAGCAGCTTGCAGGGGGCGCGTACTGAAGCTTTCTTT
v_call: TRBV9; clone_size: .; d_call: TRBD2; j_call: TRBJ2-7; cdr3_aa: CASSVGSSGGNEQYF; cdr3_nt: TGTGCCAGCAGCGTAGGTAGTAGCGGGGGTAACGAGCAGTACTTC
v_call: TRBV28; clone_size: .; d_call: .; j_call: TRBJ2-7; cdr3_aa: CASSLRDYEQYF; cdr3_nt: TGTGCCAGCAGTTTAAGAGACTACGAGCAGTACTTC
v_call: TRBV9; clone_size: .; d_call: .; j_call: TRBJ2-2; cdr3_aa: CASSASSNTGELFF; cdr3_nt: TGTGCCAGCAGCGCAAGCTCGAACACCGGGGAGCTGTTTTTT
v_call: TRBV7-2; clone_size: .; d_call: TRBD2; j_call: TRBJ2-7; cdr3_aa: CASLRNPGTSSSEQYF; cdr3_nt: TGTGCCAGCCTCCGAAATCCCGGGACTAGTTCCTCCGAGCAGTACTTC
v_call: TRBV5-4; clone_size: once; d_call: .; j_call: TRBJ1-2; cdr3_aa: CASSSEMSGYTF; cdr3_nt: TGTGCCAGCAGCTCGGAAATGTCTGGCTACACCTTC
v_call: TRBV4-2; clone_size: .; d_call: .; j_call: TRBJ1-1; cdr3_aa: CASDTSGRHTEAFF; cdr3_nt: TGTGCCAGCGATACCTCAGGGAGACACACTGAAGCTTTCTTT
v_call: TRBV29-1; clone_size: .; d_call: .; j_call: TRBJ1-2; cdr3_aa: CSVEEIGNNYGYTF; cdr3_nt: TGCAGCGTTGAAGAAATAGGGAATAACTATGGCTACACCTTC
v_call: TRBV20-1; clone_size: .; d_call: .; j_call: TRBJ1-4; cdr3_aa: CSASLPRGDEKLFF; cdr3_nt: TGCAGTGCTAGTTTACCGCGAGGGGATGAAAAACTGTTTTTT
v_call: TRBV5-6; clone_size: .; d_call: .; j_call: TRBJ1-5; cdr3_aa: CASSLLGPDQPQHF; cdr3_nt: TGTGCCAGCAGCTTGTTGGGGCCTGATCAGCCCCAGCATTTT
v_call: TRBV18; clone_size: .; d_call: .; j_call: TRBJ2-6; cdr3_aa: CASSPNRASGANVLTF; cdr3_nt: TGTGCCAGCTCACCGAACAGAGCCTCTGGGGCCAACGTCCTGACTTTC
v_call: TRBV15; clone_size: .; d_call: .; j_call: TRBJ1-4; cdr3_aa: CATRGTRNEKLFF; cdr3_nt: TGTGCCACCAGAGGGACGAGAAATGAAAAACTGTTTTTT